The T cell receptor (beta chain) described here comes from a study of cytomegalovirus exposure and HLA in healthy donors. With 60 Vbeta and 13 Jbeta primers, the PCR was carried out. Some clones are missing from TCRdb's copy, which holds only in-frame ones; the method was immunoSEQ multiplex PCR. The sample includes about 110,000 clones, around 80% of them seen just once. Germline CDR1 SGHDT, CDR2 YYEEEE. The CDR3 consists of 13 residues. The sequenced material came from PBMCs. The rearrangement links TRBV5-6 to TRBJ2-5; D may be TRBD1 (5 bases). The DNA end is more similar to TRBJ2-7, so the J call may be wrong. This TCR was recovered from a man aged 30-40 years in good health and CMV-seropositive. CDR3 loop: CASTSTEPYEQYF. As DNA, the CDR3 is TGTGCCAGCACCTCGACAGAACCCTACGAGCAGTACTTC.